What follows are 4 T cell receptor beta chains derived from one specimen sequenced in a study of cytotoxic CD8 clonotypes in ibrutinib-treated CLL. Method: immunoSEQ multiplex PCR; TCRdb's copy keeps in-frame clones and lacks some. This repertoire shows about 310,000 clones, roughly 80% found once; its top ten account for under 8.5%. The source was PBMCs, collected before ibrutinib treatment. These receptors were collected from a human donor with chronic lymphocytic leukemia.

This chain joins TRBV28 and TRBJ2-7; TRBD1 aligns across 10 bases. Germline assignment: CDR1 MDHEN and CDR2 SYDVKM. This CDR3 is 16 amino acids long. J was trimmed by 6 bases and V by 5 bases; bases with no gene match: 13. The CDR3 bases are TGTGCCAGCAGTCCCCCCGGCCCTGACAGGGGGCCCGAGCAGTACTTC. Encoded protein: CASSPPGPDRGPEQYF.

This chain connects TRBV7-3 to TRBJ2-3; 13 bases agree with TRBD2. Trimming removed 5 bases from V and 3 bases from J; junction bases left unmatched: 2. Germline V gene lookup returns CDR1 SGHTA and CDR2 FQGTGA. The CDR3 is made up of 15 amino acids. The chain's CDR3 is CASSKTSGRTDTQYF. The CDR3 region has the DNA TGTGCCAGCAGCAAGACTAGCGGGAGGACAGATACGCAGTATTTT. The variable domain in full, completed from reference TRBV7-3 and TRBJ2-3, reads GAGVSQTPSNKVTEKGKYVELRCDPISGHTALYWYRQSLGQGPEFLIYFQGTGAADDSGLPNDRFFAVRPEGSVSTLKIQRTERGDSAVYLCASSKTSGRTDTQYFGPGTRLTVL.

The J gene is TRBJ1-2, the V gene TRBV7-8; no clear D gene. Germline CDR1 and CDR2: SGHVS and FQNEAQ. Trimming removed 0 bases from V and 5 bases from J, with 7 bases in between. The CDR3 loop spans 13 amino acids. The CDR3, as DNA: TGTGCCAGCAGCTTAGCTTCAGTATATGGCTACACCTTC. It yields the protein CASSLASVYGYTF.

The genes are TRBV5-6 and TRBJ1-2; maybe TRBD1 (6 bases). The CDR3 totals 15 residues. V was shortened by 4 bases and J by 3 bases, with 16 bases between the two germline ends. Germline CDR1 reads SGHDT; CDR2 reads YYEEEE. As DNA, the CDR3 is TGTGCCAGCAGCCCGAGACCCACAGGGTACTATGGCTACACCTTC. Translated, it gives CASSPRPTGYYGYTF.